Shown below are 20 T cell receptor beta chains from a single sample sequenced in a study of radiotherapy plus CTLA-4 blockade in lung cancer (dated by TCRdb to between 2017 and 2018). Library method: the immunoSEQ multiplex PCR assay. TCRdb limited this immuneACCESS table to in-frame rearrangements with V and J called. A share of clones is missing; checked studies link under half to unresolved V genes, and the rest is unexplained. The sample includes over 60,000 clones, with approximately 86% observed a single time. 0.85% to 0.9% of the sample rests with the top ten. This specimen consisted of peripheral blood, obtained from a patient treated with radiotherapy plus ipilimumab. These receptors were taken from a human donor with non-small cell lung cancer who had stable disease on radiotherapy plus ipilimumab.

This clone occurred a few times. This rearrangement joins TRBV6-1 to TRBJ1-6; D may be TRBD1 (5 bases). The germline CDR1 and CDR2 sequences are MNHNS and SASEGT. Trimming took 2 bases from V and 9 from J, leaving 14 bases between them. The CDR3 sequence is 15 residues long. DNA of the CDR3: TGTGCCAGCAGTGAACCGTCGCAGGGAGGTTCACCCCTCCACTTT. Residues: CASSEPSQGGSPLHF.

In DNA form, the CDR3 reads TGTGCCAGCCAATCGGGTCTTTATAGCAATCAGCCCCAGCATTTT. This codes for CASQSGLYSNQPQHF. The chain combines TRBV27 with TRBJ1-5; D is ambiguous. The CDR3 covers 15 residues. Germline V CDR1 and CDR2: MNHEY, SMNVEV (reference sequence). V was cut by 8 bases and J by 0 bases, with 14 bases left in between.

Only a few counts were recorded for this clone. This sequence joins TRBV21-1 and TRBJ1-6; the table's D call of TRBD1 was not tested on the DNA. TRBV21-1 is noted as a pseudogene. CDR3 length equals 17 residues. CDR3 amino acids: CASSNRWPTGTDSPLHF. The CDR3 nucleotides are TGTGCCAGCAGCAATAGGTGGCCGACAGGGACTGATTCACCCCTCCACTTT.

V and J are TRBV14 and TRBJ1-5; D unresolved. With 4 bases removed from V and 6 bases from J, the gap between germline ends came to 10 bases. From germline, CDR1 is SGHDN and CDR2 FVKESK. The CDR3 is 13 residues long. CDR3 in amino acids: CASSLLSGQPQHF. The DNA for the CDR3 is TGTGCCAGCAGCCTTTTATCGGGTCAGCCCCAGCATTTT. Filled out from reference TRBV14 and TRBJ1-5, the complete variable domain reads EAGVTQFPSHSVIEKGQTVTLRCDPISGHDNLYWYRRVMGKEIKFLLHFVKESKQDESGMPNNRFLAERTGGTYSTLKVQPAELEDSGVYFCASSLLSGQPQHFGDGTRLSIL.

The chain is built from TRBV13 and TRBJ1-2; D remains unclear. CDR3 length: 15 amino acids. The V gene's germline CDR1 is PRHDT and CDR2 FYEKMQ (reference sequence). V lost 8 bases and J lost 0, with 16 bases in between. CDR3 bases: TGTGCCAGCGGCATAGGACCGAGAGCTAACTATGGCTACACCTTC. Amino acid sequence: CASGIGPRANYGYTF.

The rearrangement links TRBV27 to TRBJ2-3; tentatively, D is TRBD2 (5 bases). This CDR3 is built from 14 residues. Germline lookup yields CDR1 MNHEY and CDR2 SMNVEV (reference sequence). V lost 3 bases to trimming and J lost 5 bases, with 12 bases between them. The CDR3 DNA sequence: TGTGCCAGCAGTTTGAGGTCCGGGAAAGATACGCAGTATTTT. As protein: CASSLRSGKDTQYF.

This rearrangement joins TRBV4-1 to TRBJ2-6; D might be TRBD1 (7 bases). The CDR3 is 18 amino acids. The V gene's germline CDR1 is MGHRA and CDR2 YSYEKL. V was cut by 0 bases and J by 3 bases, with 15 bases left in between. CDR3 residues: CASSQDRAGGGGANVLTF. The CDR3 DNA is TGCGCCAGCAGCCAAGATAGGGCAGGGGGAGGTGGGGCCAACGTCCTGACTTTC.

The DNA for the CDR3 is TGCGCCAGCAGCTTAGGGACAGGGGGCGACGAGCAGTACTTC. Translating it yields CASSLGTGGDEQYF. The chain couples TRBV5-1 to TRBJ2-7, with TRBD1 matching over 12 bases. V shed 2 bases and J 5 bases; nucleotides not matched to a gene: 2. Per germline, CDR1 SGHRS and CDR2 YFSETQ. CDR3 length: 14 amino acids. Full variable domain (outside the CDR3, taken from reference TRBV5-1 and TRBJ2-7): KAGVTQTPRYLIKTRGQQVTLSCSPISGHRSVSWYQQTPGQGLQFLFEYFSETQRNKGNFPGRFSGRQFSNSRSEMNVSTLELGDSALYLCASSLGTGGDEQYFGPGTRLTVT.

The chain employs TRBV25-1 and TRBJ2-1; no reliable D call. The V and J ends lost 1 base and 1 base respectively, with 8 bases between them. Germline V gives CDR1 MGHDK, CDR2 SYGVNS. This CDR3 is 15 amino acids long. The CDR3 DNA is TGTGCCAGCAGTGAATTCGGGCCTTCCTACAATGAGCAGTTCTTC. Protein: CASSEFGPSYNEQFF. Looking up the rest from reference TRBV25-1 and TRBJ2-1 gives the full variable domain: EADIYQTPRYLVIGTGKKITLECSQTMGHDKMYWYQQDPGMELHLIHYSYGVNSTEKGDLSSESTVSRIRTEHFPLTLESARPSHTSQYLCASSEFGPSYNEQFFGPGTRLTVL.

This clone was found once. The J gene is TRBJ2-3, the V gene TRBV6-4; 11 bases agree with TRBD2. This CDR3 region has 15 residues. The ends lost 6 bases at V and 4 bases at J; junction bases unmatched: 6. Germline V gene sequence: CDR1 MRHNA, CDR2 SNTAGT. CDR3 sequence: CASSVTSGSADTQYF. Here the CDR3 DNA reads TGTGCCAGCAGCGTTACTAGCGGGAGCGCAGATACGCAGTATTTT.

The rearrangement joins TRBV30 to TRBJ2-7, with 11 bases fitting TRBD1. CDR3 length: 13 residues. V trimming: 5 bases; J trimming: 6 bases; junction bases outside the gene matches: 6. CDR1 and CDR2 (germline): GTSNPN, SVGIG (reference sequence). The CDR3 loop is CAWGRDRGGEQYF. The CDR3 region has the DNA TGTGCCTGGGGTCGGGACAGGGGGGGCGAGCAGTACTTC. Full variable domain (remainder filled in from reference TRBV30 and TRBJ2-7): SQTIHQWPATLVQPVGSPLSLECTVEGTSNPNLYWYRQAAGRGLQLLFYSVGIGQISSEVPQNLSASRPQDRQFILSSKKLLLSDSGFYLCAWGRDRGGEQYFGPGTRLTVT.

This chain connects TRBV2 to TRBJ1-6; D not certain. Germline values: CDR1 SNHLY, CDR2 FYNNEI. The CDR3 length is 14 residues. V was pared by 10 bases and J by 2 bases, with 12 bases between. This chain's CDR3 is CATKDAAYNSPLHF. DNA for the CDR3: TGTGCCACCAAGGACGCGGCCTATAATTCACCCCTCCACTTT.

Comment on this clone: The sample carries other DNA sequences with the same CDR3. The gene calls are TRBV5-8 and TRBJ2-7, with 9 bases that match TRBD2. V lost 1 base and J lost 0; bases outside the gene matches: 8. Germline lookup yields CDR1 SGHTS and CDR2 YDEGEE. The CDR3 spans 17 residues. The CDR3 DNA follows: TGTGCCAGCAGCTTGAGGACTAGCGACCCGAGCTCCTACGAGCAGTACTTC. Translation gives CASSLRTSDPSSYEQYF. The whole variable domain, filled in from reference TRBV5-8 and TRBJ2-7, reads EAGVTQSPTHLIKTRGQQATLRCSPISGHTSVYWYQQALGLGLQFLLWYDEGEERNRGNFPPRFSGRQFPNYSSELNVNALELEDSALYLCASSLRTSDPSSYEQYFGPGTRLTVT.

The chain is built from TRBV6-4 and TRBJ1-5, with a possible D match to TRBD1 (5 bases). The CDR3 runs to 18 residues. Trimming pared 7 bases from V and 2 bases from J, leaving 24 bases between. The germline gives CDR1 MRHNA, CDR2 SNTAGT. CDR3 in amino acids: CASKEMGDRGLGNQPQHF. CDR3 DNA: TGTGCCAGCAAGGAAATGGGGGACCGAGGTTTGGGCAATCAGCCCCAGCATTTT.

The chain carries TRBV2 and TRBJ2-5; the match to TRBD1 covers 8 bases. The CDR3 runs to 13 residues. Germline trimming cut 6 bases from V and 7 bases from J; bases unmatched to any gene: 7. Germline V CDR1 and CDR2: SNHLY, FYNNEI. The CDR3 spells CASRVSGGATQYF. Here the CDR3 DNA reads TGTGCCAGCAGAGTTTCAGGGGGCGCGACCCAGTACTTC.

The genes are TRBV5-1 and TRBJ2-7; D might be TRBD1 (5 bases). V was trimmed by 0 bases and J by 2 bases, leaving 15 bases between them. Per germline, CDR1 SGHRS and CDR2 YFSETQ. The CDR3 is 16 residues long. DNA for the CDR3: TGCGCCAGCAGCTTGGCCTCAGGGCAGGCCACCTACGAGCAGTACTTC. Its translation is CASSLASGQATYEQYF. Filled out from reference TRBV5-1 and TRBJ2-7, the complete variable domain reads KAGVTQTPRYLIKTRGQQVTLSCSPISGHRSVSWYQQTPGQGLQFLFEYFSETQRNKGNFPGRFSGRQFSNSRSEMNVSTLELGDSALYLCASSLASGQATYEQYFGPGTRLTVT.

V gene TRBV7-3 combines with J gene TRBJ2-6, with D possibly being TRBD1 or TRBD2 (5 bases each). V lost 10 bases and J lost 12, with 19 bases in between. Per the germline V gene, CDR1 is SGHTA and CDR2 is FQGTGA. The CDR3 is 13 residues long. CDR3 region: CATSFGTPRVLTF. In nucleotides, the CDR3 is TGTGCCACCAGTTTCGGGACCCCTCGCGTCCTGACTTTC.

This chain links TRBV9 with TRBJ2-3, with 8 bases fitting TRBD1. The CDR3 loop spans 15 amino acids. Germline lookup yields CDR1 SGDLS and CDR2 YYNGEE. Trimming at V came to 4 bases and at J to 3 bases, leaving 7 bases not matched to a gene. The CDR3 DNA is TGTGCCAGCAGCACGACGGACAGGGCAACAGATACGCAGTATTTT. It encodes CASSTTDRATDTQYF.

V usage is TRBV6-5 and J usage is TRBJ1-2; D might be TRBD1 (5 bases). In germline, CDR1 is MNHEY, CDR2 SVGAGI. The CDR3 covers 14 residues. Trimming removed 2 bases at V and 4 bases at J, with 11 bases between. CDR3: CASSYDSSSYGYTF. The CDR3 DNA reads TGTGCCAGCAGTTACGACAGCTCCTCCTATGGCTACACCTTC.

The rearrangement uses TRBV11-3 and TRBJ2-7; no clear D gene. Germline CDR1 SGHNT, CDR2 YENEEA. This CDR3 has 13 amino acids. Trimming shortened V by 2 bases and J by 2 bases, and 7 bases separated the two germline ends. The CDR3 sequence: CASSLTRTYEQYF. The CDR3 nucleotides read TGTGCCAGCAGCTTAACTCGAACCTACGAGCAGTACTTC.